This TCR beta chain was retrieved from a study of shared clonotypes between healthy human individuals (dated by TCRdb to between 2020 and 2021). Describing the broader study: The cohort included a few men and a couple of women between 18 and 49 years of age. For each donor, three plates each were used for CD4 naive and CD4 memory, two plates were used for CD8 naive, and one plate was used for CD8 memory. Blood TCR repertoires of several healthy adults were deeply sequenced to estimate repertoire size and the extent of clonotype sharing between individuals. To increase sequencing depth and limit assay-specific biases, TCR repertoire library preparation and sequencing were carried out by different laboratories using diverse techniques. Between about 0.85 and 9.5 billion PBMCs per donor were obtained by leukapheresis. The paper's findings and limits, for the study overall: Incomplete sequencing was indicated by rarefaction of sorted-subset datasets, despite the large sequencing depth. Larger estimated clonotype richness was generally found for naive subsets than for memory subsets. Sampling was limited to blood, and TCR repertoires in tissue likely differ from TCR repertoires in blood. Because the study included only a small number of donors, the genetic and exposure-history diversity represented was limited. Pairwise subsampling led to the expectation that sequencing depth would affect the degree of clonotype sharing among donors. Higher generation probabilities were observed for clonotypes shared by all four sorted-subset donors than for non-shared clonotypes. When several donors were compared, the shared fraction of clonotypes was 5% to 6.5% for naive CD4, about 4% for naive CD8, 2.3% for memory CD4, and 0.4% for memory CD8.

The donors were healthy, HIV-negative adults with no recently reported acute infections or vaccinations. All donors were Caucasian adults living in Nashville, Tennessee, USA. CD4+ T cells were enriched by magnetic negative selection, after which naive cells were positively selected on CD45RA and the negative fraction was taken as the memory subset. Blood was obtained by leukapheresis, after which PBMCs were separated by Ficoll-Histopaque density gradient centrifugation and cryopreserved in liquid nitrogen vapor phase. Purity and quantity of every magnetically sorted T cell population were checked by analytical flow cytometry. From each sorted fraction, genomic DNA was isolated and quantified by UV absorbance on a Nanodrop 2000c. Using the deep immunoSEQ assay, TCR CDR3 regions were amplified from genomic DNA by multiplex PCR. Extracted genomic DNA from each cell subset was spread evenly across all wells of several immunoSEQ 96-well plates, with each plate serving as a replicate. Each replicate PCR for sorted subsets received roughly 0.2 ug genomic DNA, equal to about 30,000 T cell genomes. The purified libraries were quantified using a Qubit 3.0 fluorometer, sized with a Bioanalyzer 2100, and then quantified again using the KAPA Library Quantification kit. Every immunoSEQ 96-well plate was sequenced on a separate single-read 150-cycle Illumina NextSeq 550 flow cell. From the authors' description of their analysis: Because the immunoSEQ output included only junctional sequences and no quality scores, the filtering could not be the same as the filtering used for full-length reads. To assign V/J genes and CDR3, sequences were annotated against IMGT germline references using PyIR, a Python wrapper for IgBLAST v1.9. Reads with weak V/J assignments (E-value above 1e-6), missing CDR3, stop codons, out-of-frame junctions, or ambiguous translated residues were removed. A V3J clonotype was defined by an identical inferred V gene, J gene, and CDR3 amino acid sequence. To compute the percentage overlap between repertoires, the number of shared unique clonotypes was divided by the size of the smaller repertoire. RTK rarefaction, the Chao1 estimator, and Recon v2.1 estimates of unobserved clonotypes were used to assess repertoire richness. OLGA was used to compute generation probabilities for all TCRbeta clonotypes that the gDNA method yielded from a few donors. The table comes from immuneACCESS by way of TCRdb, which keeps in-frame sequences with V and J called. Part of the clones is missing from these tables; in studies checked, under half for an unresolved V gene and the rest for unknown reasons. Clonal size and the V and J genes are those of that table, whereas D and trimming came from the DNA. Here the sample has about a million clones; about 70% occur a single time. The ten largest make up around 1.5% of the sample.

V sheds 4 bases and J sheds 6 bases, leaving 17 bases between their ends. Spanning cysteine to phenylalanine, the CDR3 consists of 15 amino acids. The retained sequence is limited to the CDR3, 45 bases, with the frame set at the first base. CDR1 and CDR2 were assigned from the germline V gene as SGHRS and YFSETQ. Concerning this clone: What this receptor recognizes is not known. The record has no base qualities; no much larger clone is one base away.

This clonotype originated in a man aged 18 to 30 in good health. The specimen was memory CD4+ T cells sorted from blood. Sample cell subset or site, as interpreted from the label and publication: CD45RA-negative fraction. The chain links TRBV5-1 with TRBJ2-1; the best D guess is TRBD2, with 5 bases matching. The DNA reads TGCGCCAGCAGCACCTCCGGACTCACCCCCAATGAGCAGTTCTTC. It codes for CASSTSGLTPNEQFF.